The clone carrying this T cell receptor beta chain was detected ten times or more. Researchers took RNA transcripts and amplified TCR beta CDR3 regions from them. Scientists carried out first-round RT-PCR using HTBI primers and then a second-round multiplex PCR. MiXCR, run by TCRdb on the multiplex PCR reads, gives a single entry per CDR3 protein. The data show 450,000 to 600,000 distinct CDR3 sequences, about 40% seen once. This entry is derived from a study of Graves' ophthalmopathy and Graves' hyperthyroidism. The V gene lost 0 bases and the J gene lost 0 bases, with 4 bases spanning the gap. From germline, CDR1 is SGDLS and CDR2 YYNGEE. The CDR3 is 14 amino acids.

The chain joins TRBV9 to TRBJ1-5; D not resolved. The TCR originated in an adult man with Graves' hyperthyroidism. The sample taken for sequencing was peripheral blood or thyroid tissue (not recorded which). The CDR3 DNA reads TGTGCCAGCAGCGTAGATGGTAGCAATCAGCCCCAGCATTTT. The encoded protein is CASSVDGSNQPQHF.